The 5 T cell receptor beta chains presented below share a single source sample, sequenced in a study of cytomegalovirus exposure and HLA in healthy donors. With 60 Vbeta and 13 Jbeta primers, the PCR was carried out. Libraries were prepared by immunoSEQ multiplex PCR; TCRdb keeps only in-frame clonotypes and omits some of them. The table records under 130,000 clones, roughly 13% of them present only once. The material sequenced was PBMCs. The receptors stem from a man aged 40-50 years in good health and CMV-seropositive.

The rearrangement links TRBV30 to TRBJ2-2, with D perhaps TRBD1 (5 bases). Germline CDR1 GTSNPN, CDR2 SVGIG (reference sequence). The V and J ends lost 2 bases and 2 bases respectively, with 9 bases between them. The CDR3 is 14 amino acids. DNA for the CDR3: TGTGCCTGGAGTTTAGGACACAACACCGGGGAGCTGTTTTTT. Protein: CAWSLGHNTGELFF.

This clone was counted between two and nine times. This chain joins TRBV30 and TRBJ1-2; D is perhaps TRBD1 (5 bases). The V and J ends lost 3 bases and 8 bases respectively, with 10 bases between them. Germline loops: CDR1 GTSNPN, CDR2 SVGIG (reference sequence). This CDR3 is 11 amino acids long. CDR3 DNA: TGTGCCTGGAGCCAACGGGGGGGCTACACCTTC. Protein sequence: CAWSQRGGYTF.

CDR3 DNA sequence: TGTGCCAGCACTATCTCAGGGGGGCAAGAGACCCAGTACTTC. Amino acid sequence: CASTISGGQETQYF. This chain uses TRBV27 with TRBJ2-5; D is possibly TRBD1 (7 bases). The length of the CDR3 is 14 residues. Trimming took off 7 bases at V and 2 bases at J, with 14 bases between the two ends. Germline assignment: CDR1 MNHEY and CDR2 SMNVEV (reference sequence).

This chain uses TRBV10-3 with TRBJ2-7, with 10 nucleotides matching TRBD2. V shed 9 bases and J 3 bases; nucleotides not matched to a gene: 8. The CDR3 totals 14 residues. CDR1 is ENHRY and CDR2 is SYGVKD in the germline V gene. The CDR3 DNA sequence: TGTGCCATTAGTATAGCGGGAGGTCGCTACGAGCAGTACTTC. It codes for CAISIAGGRYEQYF.

This chain links TRBV7-9 with TRBJ1-1; possible D gene TRBD1, 5 bases. CDR1 and CDR2 (germline): SEHNR, FQNEAQ (reference sequence). The CDR3 runs to 15 residues. With 1 base removed from V and 3 bases from J, the gap between germline ends came to 12 bases. CDR3 coding DNA: TGTGCCAGCAGCTTAGATTCGGCAGGGTACACTGAAGCTTTCTTT. It codes for CASSLDSAGYTEAFF.